This TCR beta chain appears in the sequencing data of a study of T cells in Graves' hyperthyroidism and ophthalmopathy. The CDR3 extends over 13 amino acids. V gave up 0 bases and J gave up 10 bases, with 10 bases separating them. Germline loops: CDR1 SGHAT, CDR2 FQNNGV. Amplification of TCR beta CDR3 regions used RNA as the template. In the first-round RT-PCR of the TCR CDR3, the HTBI primer set was used. In TCRdb, the multiplex PCR reads were re-called with MiXCR into one record per CDR3 protein. There are under 800,000 distinct CDR3 sequences in the sample; 14% occur only once, and roughly a tenth lies in the top ten. This clonotype occurred many times.

This clonotype originated in a woman under 30 with Graves' hyperthyroidism. This chain links TRBV11-2 with TRBJ2-1; no firm D call. Sequencing input: blood. The CDR3 reads CASSLDPTREQFF. CDR3 coding DNA: TGTGCCAGCAGCTTAGACCCTACACGGGAGCAGTTCTTC.